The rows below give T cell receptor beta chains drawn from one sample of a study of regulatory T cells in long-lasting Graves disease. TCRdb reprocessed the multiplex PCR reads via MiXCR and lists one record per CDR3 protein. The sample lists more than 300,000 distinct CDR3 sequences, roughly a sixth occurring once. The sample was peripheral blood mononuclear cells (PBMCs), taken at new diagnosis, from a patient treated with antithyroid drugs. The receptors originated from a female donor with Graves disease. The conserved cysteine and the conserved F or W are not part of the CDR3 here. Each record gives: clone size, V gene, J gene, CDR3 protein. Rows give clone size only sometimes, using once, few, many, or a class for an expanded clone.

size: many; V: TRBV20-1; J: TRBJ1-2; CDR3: SSGGSYGYT
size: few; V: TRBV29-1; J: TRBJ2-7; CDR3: SVEVNGLSYEQY
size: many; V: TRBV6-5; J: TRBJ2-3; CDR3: ASSYTGLAGGDTQY
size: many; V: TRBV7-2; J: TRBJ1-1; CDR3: ASRAQWQFGTNTEAF
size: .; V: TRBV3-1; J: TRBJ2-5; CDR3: ASSQAGRFGLDQETQY
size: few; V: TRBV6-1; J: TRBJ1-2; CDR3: ASSRDGQLDGYT
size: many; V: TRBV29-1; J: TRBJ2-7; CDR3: SVVSGRGISYEQY
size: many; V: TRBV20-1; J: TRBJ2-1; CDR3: SALAGTSGNPNEQF
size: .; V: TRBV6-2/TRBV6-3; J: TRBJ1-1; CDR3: ASSYPGGRGPRNTEAF
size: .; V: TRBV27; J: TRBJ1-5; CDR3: ASSGGVQPQH